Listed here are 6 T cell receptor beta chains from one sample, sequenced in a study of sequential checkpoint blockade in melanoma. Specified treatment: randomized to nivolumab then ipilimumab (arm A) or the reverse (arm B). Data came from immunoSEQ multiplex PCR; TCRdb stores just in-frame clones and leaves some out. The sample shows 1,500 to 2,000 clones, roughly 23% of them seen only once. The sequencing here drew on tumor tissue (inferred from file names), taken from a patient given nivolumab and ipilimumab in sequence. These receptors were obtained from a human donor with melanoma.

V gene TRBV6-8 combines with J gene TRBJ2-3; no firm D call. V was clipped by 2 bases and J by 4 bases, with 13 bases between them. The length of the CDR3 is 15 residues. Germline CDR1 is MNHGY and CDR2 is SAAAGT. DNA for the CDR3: TGTGCCAGCAGTTACGGGTGGCAAGCCCCAGATACGCAGTATTTT. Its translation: CASSYGWQAPDTQYF.

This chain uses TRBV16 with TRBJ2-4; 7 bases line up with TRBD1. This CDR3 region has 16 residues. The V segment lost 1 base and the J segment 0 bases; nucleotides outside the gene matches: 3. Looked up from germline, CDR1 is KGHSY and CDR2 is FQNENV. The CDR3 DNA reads TGTGCCAGCAGCCAATTGAGGGGGCTAGCCAAAAACATTCAGTACTTC. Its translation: CASSQLRGLAKNIQYF.

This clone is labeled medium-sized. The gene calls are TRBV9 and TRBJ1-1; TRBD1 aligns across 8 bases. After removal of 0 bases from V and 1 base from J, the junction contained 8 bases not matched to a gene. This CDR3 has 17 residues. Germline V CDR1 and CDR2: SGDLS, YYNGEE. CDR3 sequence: CASSVGAGGYQNTEAFF. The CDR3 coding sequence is TGTGCCAGCAGCGTAGGGGCAGGGGGCTATCAGAACACTGAAGCTTTCTTT.

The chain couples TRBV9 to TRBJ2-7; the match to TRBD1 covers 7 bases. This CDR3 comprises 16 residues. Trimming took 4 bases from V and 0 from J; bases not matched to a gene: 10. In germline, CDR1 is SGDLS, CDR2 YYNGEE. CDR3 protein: CASSSQAGGYSYEQYF. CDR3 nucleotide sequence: TGTGCCAGCAGCAGTCAGGCAGGGGGTTACTCCTACGAGCAGTACTTC.

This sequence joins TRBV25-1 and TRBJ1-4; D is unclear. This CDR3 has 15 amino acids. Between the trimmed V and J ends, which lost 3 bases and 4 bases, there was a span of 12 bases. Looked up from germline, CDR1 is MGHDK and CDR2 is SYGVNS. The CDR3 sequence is CASSDNIGDNEKLFF. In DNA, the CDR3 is TGTGCCAGCAGTGATAACATCGGGGATAATGAAAAACTGTTTTTT.

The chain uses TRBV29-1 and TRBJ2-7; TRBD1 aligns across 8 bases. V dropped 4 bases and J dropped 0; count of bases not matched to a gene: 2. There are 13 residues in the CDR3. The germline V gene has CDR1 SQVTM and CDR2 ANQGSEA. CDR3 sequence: CSVGQGSSYEQYF. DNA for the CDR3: TGCAGCGTTGGACAGGGGAGCTCCTACGAGCAGTACTTC.